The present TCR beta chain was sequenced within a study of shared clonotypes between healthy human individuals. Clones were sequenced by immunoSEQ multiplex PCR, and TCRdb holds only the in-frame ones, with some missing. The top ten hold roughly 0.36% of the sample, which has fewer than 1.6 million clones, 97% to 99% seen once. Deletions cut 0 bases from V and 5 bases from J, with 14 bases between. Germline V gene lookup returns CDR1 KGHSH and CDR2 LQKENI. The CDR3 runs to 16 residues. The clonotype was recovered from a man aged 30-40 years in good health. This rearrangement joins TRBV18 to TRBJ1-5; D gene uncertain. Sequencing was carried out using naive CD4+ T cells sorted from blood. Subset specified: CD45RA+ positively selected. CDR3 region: CASSPPSRQVHQPQHF. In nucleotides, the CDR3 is TGTGCCAGCTCACCACCGTCCCGGCAGGTACATCAGCCCCAGCATTTT.